This T cell receptor beta chain was retrieved from a study of cytomegalovirus exposure and HLA in healthy donors. The study, taken as a whole, reports: In terms of immune exposure information, only CMV serostatus was available.

CDR3 length equals 13 residues. CDR1 and CDR2 (germline): SGHRS, YFSETQ. The J segment lost 3 bases and the V segment lost 4 bases, leaving 4 bases of the junction unmatched. As concerns this clone: Its target is unknown.

Both 60 Vbeta primers and 13 Jbeta primers went into the PCR. The assay was immunoSEQ multiplex PCR, and TCRdb's table has in-frame clones only and misses some. The sample has some 110,000 clones; roughly 76% are singletons. This chain uses TRBV5-1 with TRBJ2-7; 7 bases are shared with TRBD2. Sequencing was carried out using PBMCs. This sequence was found in a man aged 30 to 45 in good health and CMV-seropositive. As DNA, the CDR3 is TGCGCCAGCAGCAGGACTAGTAACTACGAGCAGTACTTC. Translation: CASSRTSNYEQYF.